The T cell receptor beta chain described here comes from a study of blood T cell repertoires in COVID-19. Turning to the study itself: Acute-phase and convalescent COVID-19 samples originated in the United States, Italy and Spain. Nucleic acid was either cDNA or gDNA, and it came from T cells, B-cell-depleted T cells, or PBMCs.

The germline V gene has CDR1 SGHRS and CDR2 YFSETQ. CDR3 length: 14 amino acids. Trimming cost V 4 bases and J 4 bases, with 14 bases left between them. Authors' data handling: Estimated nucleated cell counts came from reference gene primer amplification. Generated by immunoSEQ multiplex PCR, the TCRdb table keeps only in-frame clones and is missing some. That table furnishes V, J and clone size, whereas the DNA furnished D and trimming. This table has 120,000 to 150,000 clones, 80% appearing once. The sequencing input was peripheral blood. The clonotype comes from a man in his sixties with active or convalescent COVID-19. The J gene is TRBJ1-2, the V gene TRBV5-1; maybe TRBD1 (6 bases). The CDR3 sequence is CASSPETGTYGYTF. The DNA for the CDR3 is TGCGCCAGCAGCCCCGAGACAGGTACCTATGGCTACACCTTC.